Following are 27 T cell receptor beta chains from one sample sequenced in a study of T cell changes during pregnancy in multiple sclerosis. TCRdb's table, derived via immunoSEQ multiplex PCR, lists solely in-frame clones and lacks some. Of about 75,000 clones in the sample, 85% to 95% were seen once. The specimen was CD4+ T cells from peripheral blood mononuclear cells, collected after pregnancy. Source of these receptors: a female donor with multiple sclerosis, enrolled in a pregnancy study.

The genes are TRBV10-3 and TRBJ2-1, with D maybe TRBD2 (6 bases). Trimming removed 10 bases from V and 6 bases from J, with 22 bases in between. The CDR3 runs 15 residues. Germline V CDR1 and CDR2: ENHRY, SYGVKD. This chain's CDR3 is CATLGGVVAGNEQFF. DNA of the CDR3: TGTGCCACCCTCGGGGGTGTGGTGGCCGGCAATGAGCAGTTCTTC.

The chain's CDR3 is CASSATAYEQYF. CDR3 nucleotide sequence: TGTGCCAGCAGCGCGACAGCCTACGAGCAGTACTTC. V gene TRBV7-2 combines with J gene TRBJ2-7, with D possibly being TRBD1 (5 bases). The CDR3 runs to 12 residues. Germline V gives CDR1 SGHTA, CDR2 FQGNSA. The V and J ends lost 5 bases and 2 bases respectively, with 7 bases between them.

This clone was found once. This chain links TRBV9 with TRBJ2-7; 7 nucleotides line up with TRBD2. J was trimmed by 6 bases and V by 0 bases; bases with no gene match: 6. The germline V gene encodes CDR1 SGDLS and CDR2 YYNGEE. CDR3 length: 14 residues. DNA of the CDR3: TGTGCCAGCAGCGTAGAGGGGTGGACTAGCGAGCAGTACTTC. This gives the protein CASSVEGWTSEQYF.

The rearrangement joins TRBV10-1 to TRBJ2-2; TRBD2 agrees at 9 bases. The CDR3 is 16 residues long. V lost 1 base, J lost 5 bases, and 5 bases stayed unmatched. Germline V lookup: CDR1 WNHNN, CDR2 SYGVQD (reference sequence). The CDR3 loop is CASSECGRALTGELFF. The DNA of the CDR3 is TGCGCCAGCAGTGAGTGCGGGAGGGCCCTTACCGGGGAGCTGTTTTTT.

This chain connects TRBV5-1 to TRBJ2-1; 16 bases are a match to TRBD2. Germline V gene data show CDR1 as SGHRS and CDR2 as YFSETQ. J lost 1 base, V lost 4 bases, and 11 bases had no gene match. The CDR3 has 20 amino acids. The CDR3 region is CASSPGTSGRAAKSYNEQFF. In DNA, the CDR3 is TGCGCCAGCAGCCCCGGGACTAGCGGGAGGGCCGCGAAGTCCTACAATGAGCAGTTCTTC.

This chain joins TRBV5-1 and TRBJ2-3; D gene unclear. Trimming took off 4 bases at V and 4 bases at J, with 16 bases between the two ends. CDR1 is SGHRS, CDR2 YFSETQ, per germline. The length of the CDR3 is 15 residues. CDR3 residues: CASSVGSSAPDTQYF. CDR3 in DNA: TGCGCCAGCAGCGTGGGATCCTCAGCGCCAGATACGCAGTATTTT.

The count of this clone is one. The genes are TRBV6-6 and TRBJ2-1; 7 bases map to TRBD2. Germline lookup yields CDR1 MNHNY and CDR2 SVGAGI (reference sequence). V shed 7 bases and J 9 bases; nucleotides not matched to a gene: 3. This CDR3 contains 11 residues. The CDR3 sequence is CASTLAGEQFF. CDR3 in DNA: TGTGCCAGCACCTTAGCGGGTGAGCAGTTCTTC.

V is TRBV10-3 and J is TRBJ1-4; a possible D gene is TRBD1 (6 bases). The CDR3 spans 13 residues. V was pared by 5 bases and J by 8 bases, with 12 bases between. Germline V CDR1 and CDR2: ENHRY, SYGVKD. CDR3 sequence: CAISRRDTEKLFF. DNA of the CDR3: TGTGCCATCAGTCGCCGGGACACCGAAAAACTGTTTTTT.

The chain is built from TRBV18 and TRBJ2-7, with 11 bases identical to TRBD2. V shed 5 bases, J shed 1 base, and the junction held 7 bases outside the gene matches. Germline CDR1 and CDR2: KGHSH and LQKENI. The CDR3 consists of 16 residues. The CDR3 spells CASSSPTSGASYEQYF. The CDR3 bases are TGTGCCAGCTCATCTCCGACTAGCGGGGCTTCCTACGAGCAGTACTTC.

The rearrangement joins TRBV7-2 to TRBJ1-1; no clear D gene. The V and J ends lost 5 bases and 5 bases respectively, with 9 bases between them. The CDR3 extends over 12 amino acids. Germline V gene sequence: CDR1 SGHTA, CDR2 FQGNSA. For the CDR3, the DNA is TGTGCCAGCAGCCGGCTGAGGACTGAAGCTTTCTTT. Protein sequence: CASSRLRTEAFF.

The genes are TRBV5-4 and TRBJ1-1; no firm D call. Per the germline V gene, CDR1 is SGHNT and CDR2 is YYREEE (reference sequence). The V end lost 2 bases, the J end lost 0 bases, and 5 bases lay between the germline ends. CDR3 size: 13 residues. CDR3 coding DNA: TGTGCCAGCAGCTTTTTAGTGAACACTGAAGCTTTCTTT. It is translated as CASSFLVNTEAFF.

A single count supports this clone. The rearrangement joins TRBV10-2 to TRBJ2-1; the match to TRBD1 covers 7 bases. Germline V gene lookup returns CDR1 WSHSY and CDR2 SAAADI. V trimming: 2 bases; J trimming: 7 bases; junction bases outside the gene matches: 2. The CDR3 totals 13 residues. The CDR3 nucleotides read TGCGCCAGCAGTGAGAGGGACAGTAATGAGCAGTTCTTC. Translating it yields CASSERDSNEQFF.

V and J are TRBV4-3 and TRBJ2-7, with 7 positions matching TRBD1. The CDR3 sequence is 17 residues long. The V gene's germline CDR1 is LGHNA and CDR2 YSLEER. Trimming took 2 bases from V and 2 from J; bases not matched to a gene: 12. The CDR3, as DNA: TGCGCCAGCAGCCAAAAGTTCGGGGCCGGACAGGCCTACGAGCAGTACTTC. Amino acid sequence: CASSQKFGAGQAYEQYF.

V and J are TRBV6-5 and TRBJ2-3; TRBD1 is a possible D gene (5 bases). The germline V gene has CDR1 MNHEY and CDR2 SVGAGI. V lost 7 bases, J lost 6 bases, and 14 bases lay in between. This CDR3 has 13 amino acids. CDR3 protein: CASKTAGSDTQYF. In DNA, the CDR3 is TGTGCCAGCAAGACAGCCGGATCCGATACGCAGTATTTT.

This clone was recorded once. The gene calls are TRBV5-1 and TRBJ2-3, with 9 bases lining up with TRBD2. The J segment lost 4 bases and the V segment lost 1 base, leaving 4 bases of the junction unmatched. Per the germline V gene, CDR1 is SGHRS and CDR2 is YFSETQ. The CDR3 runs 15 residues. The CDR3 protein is CASSLLSGSADTQYF. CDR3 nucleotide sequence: TGCGCCAGCAGCTTGCTTAGCGGGAGTGCAGATACGCAGTATTTT.

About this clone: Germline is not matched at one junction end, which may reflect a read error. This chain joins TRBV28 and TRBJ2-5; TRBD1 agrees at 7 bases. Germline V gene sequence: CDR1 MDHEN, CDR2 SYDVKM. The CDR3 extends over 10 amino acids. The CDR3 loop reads CASSSDREHF. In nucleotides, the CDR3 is TGTGCCAGCAGTTCAGACAGGGAACACTTC. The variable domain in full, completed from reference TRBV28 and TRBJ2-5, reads DVKVTQSSRYLVKRTGEKVFLECVQDMDHENMFWYRQDPGLGLRLIYFSYDVKMKEKGDIPEGYSVSREKKERFSLILESASTNQTSMYLCASSSDREHFGPGTRLLVL.

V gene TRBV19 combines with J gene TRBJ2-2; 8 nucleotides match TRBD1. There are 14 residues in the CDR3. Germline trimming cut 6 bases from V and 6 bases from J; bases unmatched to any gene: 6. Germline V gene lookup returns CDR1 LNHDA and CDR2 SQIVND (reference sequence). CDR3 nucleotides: TGTGCCAGTAGCACGCCGGGACAGGCCGGGGAGCTGTTTTTT. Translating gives CASSTPGQAGELFF.

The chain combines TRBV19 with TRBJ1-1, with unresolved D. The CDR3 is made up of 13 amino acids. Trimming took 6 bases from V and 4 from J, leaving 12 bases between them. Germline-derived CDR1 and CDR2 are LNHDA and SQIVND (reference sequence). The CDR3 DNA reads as TGTGCCAGTAGCATCGTGGTGGCCACTGAAGCTTTCTTT. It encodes CASSIVVATEAFF. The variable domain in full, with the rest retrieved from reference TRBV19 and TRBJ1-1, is DGGITQSPKYLFRKEGQNVTLSCEQNLNHDAMYWYRQDPGQGLRLIYYSQIVNDFQKGDIAEGYSVSREKKESFPLTVTSAQKNPTAFYLCASSIVVATEAFFGQGTRLTVV.

In DNA form, the CDR3 reads TGTGCCAGCAGTGAGTGGGGGCAGCTTAACACTGAAGCTTTCTTT. Encoded protein: CASSEWGQLNTEAFF. The V and J genes are TRBV6-1 and TRBJ1-1; the D gene is possibly TRBD1 (6 bases). The CDR3 contains 15 residues. V was shortened by 3 bases and J by 2 bases, with 13 bases between the two germline ends. CDR1 is MNHNS and CDR2 is SASEGT in the germline V gene.

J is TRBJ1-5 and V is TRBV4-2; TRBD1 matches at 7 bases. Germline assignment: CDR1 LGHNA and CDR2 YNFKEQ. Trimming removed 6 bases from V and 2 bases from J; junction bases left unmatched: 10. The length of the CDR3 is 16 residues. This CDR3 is CASSPGQYYGNQPQHF. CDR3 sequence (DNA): TGTGCCAGCAGTCCGGGACAGTACTACGGCAATCAGCCCCAGCATTTT.

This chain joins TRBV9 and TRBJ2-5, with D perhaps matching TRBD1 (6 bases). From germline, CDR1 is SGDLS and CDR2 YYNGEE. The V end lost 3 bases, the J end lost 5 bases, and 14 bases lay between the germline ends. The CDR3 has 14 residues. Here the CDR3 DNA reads TGTGCCAGCAGCGGGGGATTGCAGGGGGAGACCCAGTACTTC. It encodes CASSGGLQGETQYF.

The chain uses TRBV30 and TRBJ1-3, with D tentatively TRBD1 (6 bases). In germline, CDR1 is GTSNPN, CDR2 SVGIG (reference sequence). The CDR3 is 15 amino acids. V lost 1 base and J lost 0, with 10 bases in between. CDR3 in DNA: TGTGCCTGGAGTGGGGGGCAACTCTCTGGAAACACCATATATTTT. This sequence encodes CAWSGGQLSGNTIYF.

CDR3 region: CASKTQGQPGGYTF. DNA of the CDR3: TGTGCCAGCAAGACACAGGGACAACCGGGGGGCTACACCTTC. The chain carries TRBV6-1 and TRBJ1-2; a weak D match, TRBD1 (6 bases). Trimming took 7 bases from V and 8 from J, leaving 20 bases between them. Germline V gives CDR1 MNHNS, CDR2 SASEGT. There are 14 residues in the CDR3.

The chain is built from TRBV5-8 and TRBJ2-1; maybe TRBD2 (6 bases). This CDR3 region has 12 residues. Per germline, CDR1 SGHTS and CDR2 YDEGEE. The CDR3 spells CARLLGGNEQFF. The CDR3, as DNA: TGTGCGCGCCTCCTGGGGGGAAATGAGCAGTTCTTC. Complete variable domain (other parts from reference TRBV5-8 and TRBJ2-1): EAGVTQSPTHLIKTRGQQATLRCSPISGHTSVYWYQQALGLGLQFLLWYDEGEERNRGNFPPRFSGRQFPNYSSELNVNALELEDSALYLCARLLGGNEQFFGPGTRLTVL.

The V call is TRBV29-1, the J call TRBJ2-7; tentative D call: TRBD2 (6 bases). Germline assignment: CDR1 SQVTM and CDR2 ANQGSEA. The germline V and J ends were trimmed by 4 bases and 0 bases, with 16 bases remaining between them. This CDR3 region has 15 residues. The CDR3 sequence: CSVGGGSGVSYEQYF. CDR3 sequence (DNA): TGCAGCGTTGGGGGAGGTTCTGGGGTCTCCTACGAGCAGTACTTC.

CDR3 in DNA: TGTGCCAGTACCGCGGCTAGCGGAGAGACCCAGTACTTC. This translates into CASTAASGETQYF. The genes are TRBV19 and TRBJ2-5; TRBD2 aligns across 7 bases. The V gene end was trimmed by 7 bases and the J gene end by 4 bases; junction bases not matched to a gene: 6. Germline CDR1 LNHDA, CDR2 SQIVND (reference sequence). This CDR3 region has 13 residues. Variable domain in full (rest from reference TRBV19 and TRBJ2-5): DGGITQSPKYLFRKEGQNVTLSCEQNLNHDAMYWYRQDPGQGLRLIYYSQIVNDFQKGDIAEGYSVSREKKESFPLTVTSAQKNPTAFYLCASTAASGETQYFGPGTRLLVL.

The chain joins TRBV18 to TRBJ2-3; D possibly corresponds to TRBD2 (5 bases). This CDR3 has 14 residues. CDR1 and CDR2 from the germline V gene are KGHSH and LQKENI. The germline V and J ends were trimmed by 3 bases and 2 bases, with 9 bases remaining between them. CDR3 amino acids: CASSPGADTDTQYF. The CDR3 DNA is TGTGCCAGCTCACCCGGAGCGGACACAGATACGCAGTATTTT. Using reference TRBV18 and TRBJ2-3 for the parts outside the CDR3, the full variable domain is NAGVMQNPRHLVRRRGQEARLRCSPMKGHSHVYWYRQLPEEGLKFMVYLQKENIIDESGMPKERFSAEFPKEGPSILRIQQVVRGDSAAYFCASSPGADTDTQYFGPGTRLTVL.